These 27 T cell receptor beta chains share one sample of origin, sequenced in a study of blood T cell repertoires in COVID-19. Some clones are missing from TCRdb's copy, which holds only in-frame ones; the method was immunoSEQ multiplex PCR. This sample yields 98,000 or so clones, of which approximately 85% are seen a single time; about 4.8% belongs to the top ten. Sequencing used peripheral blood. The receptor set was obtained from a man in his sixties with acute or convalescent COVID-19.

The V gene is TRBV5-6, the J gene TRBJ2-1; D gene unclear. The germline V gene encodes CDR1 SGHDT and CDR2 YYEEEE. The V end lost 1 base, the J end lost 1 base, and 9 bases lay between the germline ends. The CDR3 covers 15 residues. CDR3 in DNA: TGTGCCAGCAGCTTGCTAGGCCAGTCCTACAATGAGCAGTTCTTC. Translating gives CASSLLGQSYNEQFF.

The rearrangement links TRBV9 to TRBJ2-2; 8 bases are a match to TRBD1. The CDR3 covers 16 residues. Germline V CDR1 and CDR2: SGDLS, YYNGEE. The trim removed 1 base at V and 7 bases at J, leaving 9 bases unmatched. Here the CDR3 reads CASSVQGAGYIGELFF. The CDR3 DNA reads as TGTGCCAGCAGCGTACAGGGGGCGGGCTATATCGGGGAGCTGTTTTTT.

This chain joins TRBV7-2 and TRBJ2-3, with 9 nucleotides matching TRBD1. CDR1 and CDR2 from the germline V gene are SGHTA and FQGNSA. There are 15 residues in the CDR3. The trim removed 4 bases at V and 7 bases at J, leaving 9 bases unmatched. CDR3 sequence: CASSSDRGGTYTQYF. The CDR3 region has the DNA TGTGCCAGCAGCTCAGACAGGGGGGGCACGTATACGCAGTATTTT.

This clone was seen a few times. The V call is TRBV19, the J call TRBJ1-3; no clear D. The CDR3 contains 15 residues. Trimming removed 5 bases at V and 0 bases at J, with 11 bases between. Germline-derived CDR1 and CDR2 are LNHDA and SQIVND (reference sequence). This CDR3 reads CASSPGGSSGNTIYF. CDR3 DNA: TGTGCCAGTAGTCCGGGAGGCAGCTCTGGAAACACCATATATTTT.

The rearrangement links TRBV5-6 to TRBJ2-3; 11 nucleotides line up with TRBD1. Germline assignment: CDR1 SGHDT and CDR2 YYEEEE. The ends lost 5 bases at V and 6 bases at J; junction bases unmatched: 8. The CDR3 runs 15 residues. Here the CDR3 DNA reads TGTGCCAGCAGTCACGGACAGGGGGCAATTGATACGCAGTATTTT. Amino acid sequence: CASSHGQGAIDTQYF.

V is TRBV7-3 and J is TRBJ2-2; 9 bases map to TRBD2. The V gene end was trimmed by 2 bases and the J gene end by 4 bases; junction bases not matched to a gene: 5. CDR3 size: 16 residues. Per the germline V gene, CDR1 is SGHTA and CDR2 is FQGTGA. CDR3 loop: CASSLLGSGGTGELFF. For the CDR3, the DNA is TGTGCCAGCAGCTTATTGGGTAGCGGGGGCACCGGGGAGCTGTTTTTT. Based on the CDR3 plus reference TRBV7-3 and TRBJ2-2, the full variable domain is GAGVSQTPSNKVTEKGKYVELRCDPISGHTALYWYRQSLGQGPEFLIYFQGTGAADDSGLPNDRFFAVRPEGSVSTLKIQRTERGDSAVYLCASSLLGSGGTGELFFGEGSRLTVL.

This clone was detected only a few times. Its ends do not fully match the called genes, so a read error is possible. CDR3 in DNA: TGTGCCAGCAGTAACTCGCCGGGACAGAATCAGCCCCAGCATTTT. Encoded protein: CASSNSPGQNQPQHF. The chain joins TRBV6-5 to TRBJ1-5; TRBD1 matches at 7 bases. This CDR3 has 15 residues. Germline CDR1 reads MNHEY; CDR2 reads SVGAGI.

The CDR3 is CASSLQGTLLNEQFF. The DNA of the CDR3 is TGTGCCAGCAGCTTGCAGGGAACGCTCCTCAATGAGCAGTTCTTC. This chain connects TRBV5-4 to TRBJ2-1, with D possibly TRBD1 on 5 matching bases. Between the trimmed V and J ends, which lost 1 base and 6 bases, there was a span of 14 bases. Germline CDR1 SGHNT, CDR2 YYREEE (reference sequence). This CDR3 region has 15 residues.

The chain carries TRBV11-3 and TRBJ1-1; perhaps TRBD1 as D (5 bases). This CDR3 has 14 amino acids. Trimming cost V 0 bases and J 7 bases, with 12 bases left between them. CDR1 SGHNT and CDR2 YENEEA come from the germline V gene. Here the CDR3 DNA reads TGTGCCAGCAGCTTAGATGCGGGGACGGATGAAGCTTTCTTT. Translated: CASSLDAGTDEAFF.

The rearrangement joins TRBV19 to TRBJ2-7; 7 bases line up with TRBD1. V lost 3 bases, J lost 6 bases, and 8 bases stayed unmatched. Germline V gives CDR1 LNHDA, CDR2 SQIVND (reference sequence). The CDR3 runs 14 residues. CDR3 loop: CASSIPGTVGEQYF. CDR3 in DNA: TGTGCCAGTAGTATCCCCGGGACAGTGGGCGAGCAGTACTTC.

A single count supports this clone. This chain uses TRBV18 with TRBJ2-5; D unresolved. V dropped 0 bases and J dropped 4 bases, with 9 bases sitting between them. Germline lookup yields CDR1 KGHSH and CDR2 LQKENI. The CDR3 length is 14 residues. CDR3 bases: TGTGCCAGCTCACCACCAGAAAGGAGAGAGACCCAGTACTTC. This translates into CASSPPERRETQYF. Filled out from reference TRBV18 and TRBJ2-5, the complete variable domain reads NAGVMQNPRHLVRRRGQEARLRCSPMKGHSHVYWYRQLPEEGLKFMVYLQKENIIDESGMPKERFSAEFPKEGPSILRIQQVVRGDSAAYFCASSPPERRETQYFGPGTRLLVL.

DNA of the CDR3: TGTGCCAGTACCCGGGGGAGCGAGACAGATACGCAGTATTTT. Its protein product is CASTRGSETDTQYF. The V call is TRBV19, the J call TRBJ2-3; D is perhaps TRBD2 (6 bases). The V gene lost 7 bases and the J gene lost 3 bases, with 14 bases spanning the gap. CDR1 is LNHDA and CDR2 is SQIVND in the germline V gene (reference sequence). The CDR3 totals 14 residues.

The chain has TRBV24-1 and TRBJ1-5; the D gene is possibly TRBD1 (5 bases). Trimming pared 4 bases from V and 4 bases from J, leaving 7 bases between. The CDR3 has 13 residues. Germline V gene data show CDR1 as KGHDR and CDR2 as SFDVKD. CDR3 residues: CATSEPGNQPQHF. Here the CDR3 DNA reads TGTGCCACCAGTGAGCCAGGGAATCAGCCCCAGCATTTT.

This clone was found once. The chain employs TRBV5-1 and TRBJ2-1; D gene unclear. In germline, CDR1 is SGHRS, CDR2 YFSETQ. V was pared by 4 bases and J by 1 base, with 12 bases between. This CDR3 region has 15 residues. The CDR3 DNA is TGCGCCAGCAGCCCGGAGAGGTATTCCTACAATGAGCAGTTCTTC. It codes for CASSPERYSYNEQFF.

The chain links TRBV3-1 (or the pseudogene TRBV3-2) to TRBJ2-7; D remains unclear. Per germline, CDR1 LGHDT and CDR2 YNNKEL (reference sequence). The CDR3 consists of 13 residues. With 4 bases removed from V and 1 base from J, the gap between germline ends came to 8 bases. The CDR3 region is CASSPRLSYEQYF. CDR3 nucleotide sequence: TGTGCCAGCAGCCCGAGGCTTTCCTACGAGCAGTACTTC.

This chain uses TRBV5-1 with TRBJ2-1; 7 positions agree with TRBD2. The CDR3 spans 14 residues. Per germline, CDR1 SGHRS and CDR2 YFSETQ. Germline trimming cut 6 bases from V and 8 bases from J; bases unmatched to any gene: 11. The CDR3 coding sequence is TGCGCCAGCAAATCTAGCGATGCGGGGGATGAGCAGTTCTTC. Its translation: CASKSSDAGDEQFF. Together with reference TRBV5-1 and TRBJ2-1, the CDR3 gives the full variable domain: KAGVTQTPRYLIKTRGQQVTLSCSPISGHRSVSWYQQTPGQGLQFLFEYFSETQRNKGNFPGRFSGRQFSNSRSEMNVSTLELGDSALYLCASKSSDAGDEQFFGPGTRLTVL.

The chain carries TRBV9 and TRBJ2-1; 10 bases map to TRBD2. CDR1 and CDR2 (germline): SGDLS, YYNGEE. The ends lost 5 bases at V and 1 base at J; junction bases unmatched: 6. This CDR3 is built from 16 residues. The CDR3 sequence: CASSPSGRASYNEQFF. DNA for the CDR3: TGTGCCAGCAGTCCGAGCGGGAGGGCGTCCTACAATGAGCAGTTCTTC. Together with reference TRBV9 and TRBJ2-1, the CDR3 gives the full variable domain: DSGVTQTPKHLITATGQRVTLRCSPRSGDLSVYWYQQSLDQGLQFLIQYYNGEERAKGNILERFSAQQFPDLHSELNLSSLELGDSALYFCASSPSGRASYNEQFFGPGTRLTVL.

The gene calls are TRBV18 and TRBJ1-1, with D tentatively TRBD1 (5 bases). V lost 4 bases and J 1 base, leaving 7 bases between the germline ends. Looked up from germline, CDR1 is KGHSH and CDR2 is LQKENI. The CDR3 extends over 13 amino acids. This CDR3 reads CASSRGENTEAFF. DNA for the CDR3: TGTGCCAGCTCACGGGGCGAGAACACTGAAGCTTTCTTT.

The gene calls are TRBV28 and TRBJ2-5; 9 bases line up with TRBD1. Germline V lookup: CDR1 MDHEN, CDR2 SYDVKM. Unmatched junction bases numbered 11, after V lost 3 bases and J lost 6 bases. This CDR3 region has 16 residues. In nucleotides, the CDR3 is TGTGCCAGCAGTTTGTCGGGGACAGGGTTGAGGAAGACCCAGTACTTC. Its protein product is CASSLSGTGLRKTQYF.

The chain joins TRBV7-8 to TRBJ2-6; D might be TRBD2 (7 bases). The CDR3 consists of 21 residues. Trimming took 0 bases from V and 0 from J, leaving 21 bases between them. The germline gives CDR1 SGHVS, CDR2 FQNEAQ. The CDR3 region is CASSLALGGGTPLSGANVLTF. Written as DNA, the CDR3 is TGTGCCAGCAGCTTAGCGCTAGGGGGGGGAACCCCACTCTCTGGGGCCAACGTCCTGACTTTC.

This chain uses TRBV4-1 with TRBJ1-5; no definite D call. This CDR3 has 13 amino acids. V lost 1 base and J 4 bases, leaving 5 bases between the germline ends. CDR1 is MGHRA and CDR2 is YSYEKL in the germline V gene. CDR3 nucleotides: TGCGCCAGCAGCCAAGGAGGGAATCAGCCCCAGCATTTT. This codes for CASSQGGNQPQHF.

The CDR3 loop reads CASSQSAPLGVYTF. CDR3 nucleotide sequence: TGCGCCAGCAGTCAATCAGCGCCGCTCGGTGTGTACACCTTC. J is TRBJ1-2 and V is TRBV23-1; the D is unclear. TRBV23-1 belongs to the ORF category, with a function that is uncertain. Trimming stripped 0 bases from V and 11 bases from J, with 16 bases between. This CDR3 comprises 14 residues.

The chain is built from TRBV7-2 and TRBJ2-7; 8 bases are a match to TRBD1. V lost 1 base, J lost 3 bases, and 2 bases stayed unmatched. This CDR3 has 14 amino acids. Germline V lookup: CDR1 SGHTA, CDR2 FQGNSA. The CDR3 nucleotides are TGTGCCAGCAGCTTAGTCGGGACAGGCTACGAGCAGTACTTC. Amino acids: CASSLVGTGYEQYF.

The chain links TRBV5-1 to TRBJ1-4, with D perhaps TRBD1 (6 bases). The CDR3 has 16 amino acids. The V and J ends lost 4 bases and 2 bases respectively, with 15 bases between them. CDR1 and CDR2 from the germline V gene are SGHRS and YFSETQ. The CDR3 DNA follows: TGCGCCAGCAGCACGACAGGAAGGGGGACTAATGAAAAACTGTTTTTT. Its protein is CASSTTGRGTNEKLFF.

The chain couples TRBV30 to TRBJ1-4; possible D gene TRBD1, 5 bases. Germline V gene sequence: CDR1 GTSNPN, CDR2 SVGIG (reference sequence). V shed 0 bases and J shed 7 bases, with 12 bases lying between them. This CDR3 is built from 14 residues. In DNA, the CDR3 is TGTGCCTGGAGTGTAGGGGTGACCGGTGAAAAACTGTTTTTT. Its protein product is CAWSVGVTGEKLFF.

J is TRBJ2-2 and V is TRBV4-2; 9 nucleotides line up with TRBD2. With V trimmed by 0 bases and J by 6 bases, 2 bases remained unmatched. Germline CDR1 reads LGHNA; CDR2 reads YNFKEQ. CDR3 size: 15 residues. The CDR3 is CASSQERTSAGELFF. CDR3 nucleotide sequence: TGTGCCAGCAGCCAAGAACGGACTAGCGCCGGGGAGCTGTTTTTT.

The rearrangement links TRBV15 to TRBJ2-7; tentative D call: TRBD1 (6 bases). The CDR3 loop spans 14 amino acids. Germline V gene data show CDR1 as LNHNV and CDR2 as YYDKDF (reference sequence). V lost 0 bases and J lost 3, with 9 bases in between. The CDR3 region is CATSRDRTVYEQYF. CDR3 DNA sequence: TGTGCCACCAGCAGAGATAGGACAGTCTACGAGCAGTACTTC. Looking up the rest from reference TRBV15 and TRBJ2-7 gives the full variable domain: DAMVIQNPRYQVTQFGKPVTLSCSQTLNHNVMYWYQQKSSQAPKLLFHYYDKDFNNEADTPDNFQSRRPNTSFCFLDIRSPGLGDTAMYLCATSRDRTVYEQYFGPGTRLTVT.